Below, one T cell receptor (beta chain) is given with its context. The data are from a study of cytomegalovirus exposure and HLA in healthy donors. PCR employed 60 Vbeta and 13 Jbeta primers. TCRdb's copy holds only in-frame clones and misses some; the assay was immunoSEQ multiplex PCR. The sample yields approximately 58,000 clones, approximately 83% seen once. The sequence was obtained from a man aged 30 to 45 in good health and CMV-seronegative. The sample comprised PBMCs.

The CDR3 nucleotides are TGTGCCACCAGCAGAGAGGGGACTAGCAGTTACAATGAGCAGTTCTTC. This translates into CATSREGTSSYNEQFF. The V gene is TRBV15, the J gene TRBJ2-1, with 9 nucleotides matching TRBD2. The CDR3 contains 16 residues. Germline CDR1 and CDR2: LNHNV and YYDKDF (reference sequence). Trimming took 0 bases from V and 4 from J; bases not matched to a gene: 4.